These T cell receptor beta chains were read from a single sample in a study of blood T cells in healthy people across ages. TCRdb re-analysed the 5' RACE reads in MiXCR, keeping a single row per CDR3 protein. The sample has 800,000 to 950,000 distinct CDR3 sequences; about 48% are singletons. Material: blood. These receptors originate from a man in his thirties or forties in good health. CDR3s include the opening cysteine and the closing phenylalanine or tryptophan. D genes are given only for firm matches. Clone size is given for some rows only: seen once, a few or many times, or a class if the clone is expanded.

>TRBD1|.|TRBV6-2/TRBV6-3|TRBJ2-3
TGTGCCAGCAGACGATCGACAGGGCCAAGCACAGATACGCAGTATTTT
CASRRSTGPSTDTQYF
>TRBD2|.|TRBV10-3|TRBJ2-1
TGTGCCACCCGGACTAGCGGGGGGACCTTCTACAATGAGCAGTTCTTC
CATRTSGGTFYNEQFF
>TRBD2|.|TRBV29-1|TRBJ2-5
TGCAGCGTTGAAGATGCAATTCTAGCGGGGCAGTACCAAGAGACCCAGTACTTC
CSVEDAILAGQYQETQYF
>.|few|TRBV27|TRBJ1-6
TGTGCCAGCAGTTTATCGATTGCCGGCTCCTATAATTCACCCCTCCACTTT
CASSLSIAGSYNSPLHF
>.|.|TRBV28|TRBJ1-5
TGTGCCAGCAGTTCCACACCGCAGGGGCGGCCCCAGCATTTT
CASSSTPQGRPQHF
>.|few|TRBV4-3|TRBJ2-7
TGCGCCAGCAGCCAAGATCTTTCGACCTACGAGCAGTACTTC
CASSQDLSTYEQYF
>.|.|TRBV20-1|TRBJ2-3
TGCAGTGCTATTCAGTATACGCAGTATTTT
CSAIQYTQYF
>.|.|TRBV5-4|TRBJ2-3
TGTGCCAGCAGCAAAGACCCAATCCACACAGATACGCAGTATTTT
CASSKDPIHTDTQYF
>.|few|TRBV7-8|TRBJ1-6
TGTGCCAGCAGCGACCACGTCGGTAATTCACCCCTCCACTTT
CASSDHVGNSPLHF
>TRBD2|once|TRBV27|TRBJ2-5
TGTGCCAGCAGTATCCGGACTAGCGGGAGGCTGCAAGAGACCCAGTACTTC
CASSIRTSGRLQETQYF
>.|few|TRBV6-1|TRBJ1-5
TGTGCCAGCAGTGCTCAGGGTTTTCAGCCCCAGCATTTT
CASSAQGFQPQHF
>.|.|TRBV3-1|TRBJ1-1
TGTGCCAGCAGCCCCAAAAATAGTATGGCTGAAGCTTTCTTT
CASSPKNSMAEAFF
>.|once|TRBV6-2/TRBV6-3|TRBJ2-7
TGTGCCAGCAGACTCGGGAGAACAGAGGAGCAGTACTTC
CASRLGRTEEQYF
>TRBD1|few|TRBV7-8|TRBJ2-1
TGTGCCAGCAGCTTCGTCGGGACAGGGAATGAGCAGTTCTTC
CASSFVGTGNEQFF
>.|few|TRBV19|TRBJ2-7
TGTGCCAGTAGTGGTAGGGGCGACGAGCAGTACTTC
CASSGRGDEQYF
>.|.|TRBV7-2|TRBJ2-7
TGTGCCAGCAGCTTATTTGGCGGGTCCTACGAGCAGTACTTC
CASSLFGGSYEQYF
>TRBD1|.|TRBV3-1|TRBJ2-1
TGTGCCAGCAGCGTAGGACAGGGGGCTGGGAATGAGCAGTTCTTC
CASSVGQGAGNEQFF
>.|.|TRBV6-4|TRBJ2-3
TGTGCCAGCAGCCTCGTCCGGGCGGGTACAGATACGCAGTATTTT
CASSLVRAGTDTQYF
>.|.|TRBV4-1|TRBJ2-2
TGCGCCAGCAGCCAGAAATCCGCCGGGGAGCTGTTTTTT
CASSQKSAGELFF
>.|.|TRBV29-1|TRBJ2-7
TGCAGCGTTGGGGAGACCTTCTACGAGCAGTACTTC
CSVGETFYEQYF
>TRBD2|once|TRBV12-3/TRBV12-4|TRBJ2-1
TGTGCCAGCAGTTTTCAGAGTCTAGCGGGGCCAAGGCAGTTCTTC
CASSFQSLAGPRQFF
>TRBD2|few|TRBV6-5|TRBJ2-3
TGTGCCAGCAGTACCCTTGGCGGGGGTACAGATACGCAGTATTTT
CASSTLGGGTDTQYF
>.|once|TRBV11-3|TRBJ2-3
TGTGCCTTGTTGGGTGCAGATACGCAGTATTTT
CALLGADTQYF
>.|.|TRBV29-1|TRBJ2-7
TGCAGCGTTGTGGGGGACACCTACGAGCAGTACTTC
CSVVGDTYEQYF
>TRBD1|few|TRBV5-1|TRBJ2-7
TGTGCCAGCAGCTTGGACAGGGGACGGAACGAGCAGTACTTC
CASSLDRGRNEQYF
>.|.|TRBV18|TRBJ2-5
TGTGCCAGCTCACCTACCCGCACAGGGCAAGAGACCCAGTACTTC
CASSPTRTGQETQYF
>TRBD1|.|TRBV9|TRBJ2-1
TGTGCCAGCAGCGTCCGGGACAGGGTGTACAATGAGCAGTTCTTC
CASSVRDRVYNEQFF
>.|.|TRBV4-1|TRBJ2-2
TGCGCCAGCAGCCAGCCCAGCGATTCCGGGGAGCTGTTTTTT
CASSQPSDSGELFF
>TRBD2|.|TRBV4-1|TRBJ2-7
TGCGCCAGCAGCCAAGATAATTGGGAGCGGGGGTTATACGAGCAGTACTTC
CASSQDNWERGLYEQYF
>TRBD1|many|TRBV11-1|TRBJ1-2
TGTGCCAGCAGCGACAGGGCTAACTATGGCTACACCTTC
CASSDRANYGYTF
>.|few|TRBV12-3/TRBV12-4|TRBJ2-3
TGTGCCAGCAGGGACACGGCCGCAGATACGCAGTATTTT
CASRDTAADTQYF
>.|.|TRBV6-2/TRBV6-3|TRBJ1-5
TGTGCCAGCAGTTACTGGGGACGGTATAGCAATCAGCCCCAGCATTTT
CASSYWGRYSNQPQHF
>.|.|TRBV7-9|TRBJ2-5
TGTGCCAGCAGCCCGCGGTTCACGGGAGAGGAGACCCAGTACTTC
CASSPRFTGEETQYF
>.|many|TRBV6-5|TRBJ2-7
TGTGCCAGCAGTTACTCGAGCAAGGGTTCCTACGAGCAGTACTTC
CASSYSSKGSYEQYF
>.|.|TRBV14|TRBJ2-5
TGTGCCAGCAGCCATCTTAAATCACTGGAGACCCAGTACTTC
CASSHLKSLETQYF
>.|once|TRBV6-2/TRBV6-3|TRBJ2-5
TGTGCCAGCAGTTACGCGACCTCCTTGGGGCAGACCCAGTACTTC
CASSYATSLGQTQYF
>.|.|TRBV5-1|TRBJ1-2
TGCGCCAGCAGCCTAGATCGGGGGTTGAATGGCTACACCTTC
CASSLDRGLNGYTF
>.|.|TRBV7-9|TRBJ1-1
TGTGCCAGCAGCCCGAGGTGGGGAAACACTGAAGCTTTCTTT
CASSPRWGNTEAFF
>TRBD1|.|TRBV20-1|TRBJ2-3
TGCAGTGCAAACGGACAGGGAAACACAGATACGCAGTATTTT
CSANGQGNTDTQYF
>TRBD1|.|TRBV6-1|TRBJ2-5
TGTGCCAGCAGTAATCCGGACAGGGCAGAGACCCAGTACTTC
CASSNPDRAETQYF
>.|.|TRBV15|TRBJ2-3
TGTGCCACCAGCAGAGGGACAGCTAGCACAGATACGCAGTATTTT
CATSRGTASTDTQYF
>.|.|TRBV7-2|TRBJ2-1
TGTGCCAGCAGCCCAATCTCCCATGGGCAGTTCTTC
CASSPISHGQFF
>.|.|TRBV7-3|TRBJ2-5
TGTGCCAGCAGCTTACGCCGGGGCCCACGCAATGAGCAGTACTTC
CASSLRRGPRNEQYF
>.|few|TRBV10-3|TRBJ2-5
TGTGCCGTCGCCCGGTCGGAGGTCGGAGAGACCCAGTACTTC
CAVARSEVGETQYF
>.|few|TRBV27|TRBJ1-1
TGTGCCAGCAGTAGGAGGCGGAACACTGAAGCTTTCTTT
CASSRRRNTEAFF
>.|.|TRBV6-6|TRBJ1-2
TGTGCCAGCAGTCGTGAAACCCGACAGAGGGTTGACTATGGCTACACCTTC
CASSRETRQRVDYGYTF
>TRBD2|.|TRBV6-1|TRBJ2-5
TGTGCCAGCACGACAGCGGGGGGAGCCCAAGAGACCCAGTACTTC
CASTTAGGAQETQYF
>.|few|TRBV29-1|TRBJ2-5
TGCAGCGTTGAGTACGACCCTCCGAGGACCCAGTACTTC
CSVEYDPPRTQYF
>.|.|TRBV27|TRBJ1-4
TGTGCCACCCGGACGTTTATTAATGAAAAACTGTTTTTT
CATRTFINEKLFF
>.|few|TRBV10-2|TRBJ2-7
TGCGCCAGCATGGAGGGGAGGTACGAGCAGTACTTC
CASMEGRYEQYF
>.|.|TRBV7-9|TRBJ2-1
TGTGCCAGCACCCAAACTAGTGGGAATGAGCAGTTCTTC
CASTQTSGNEQFF
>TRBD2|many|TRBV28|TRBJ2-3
TGTGCCAGCAGTTTAACGGGGGGTAACACAGATACGCAGTATTTT
CASSLTGGNTDTQYF
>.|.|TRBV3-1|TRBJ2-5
TGTGCCAGCAGCCAGGCGGGGAAGCAGTACTTC
CASSQAGKQYF
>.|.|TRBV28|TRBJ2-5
TGTGCCAGCAATACCGGGACGGTCTACCAAGAGACCCAGTACTTC
CASNTGTVYQETQYF
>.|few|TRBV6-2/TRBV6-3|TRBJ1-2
TGTGCCAGCAGCCAGGGGACTCGCTATGGCTACACCTTC
CASSQGTRYGYTF